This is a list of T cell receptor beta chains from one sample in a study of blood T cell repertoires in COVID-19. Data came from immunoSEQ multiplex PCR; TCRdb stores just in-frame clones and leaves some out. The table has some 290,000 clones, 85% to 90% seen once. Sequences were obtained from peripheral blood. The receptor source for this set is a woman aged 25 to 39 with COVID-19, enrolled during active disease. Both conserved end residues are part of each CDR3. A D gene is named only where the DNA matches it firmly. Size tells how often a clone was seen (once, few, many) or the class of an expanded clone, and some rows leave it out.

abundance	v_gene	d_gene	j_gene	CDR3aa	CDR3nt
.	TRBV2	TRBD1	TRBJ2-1	CASSVGTETNEQFF	TGTGCCAGCAGTGTGGGGACAGAAACAAATGAGCAGTTCTTC
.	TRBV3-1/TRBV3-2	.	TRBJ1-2	CASSQGGRTPYGYTF	TGTGCCAGCAGCCAAGGGGGCAGAACTCCCTATGGCTACACCTTC
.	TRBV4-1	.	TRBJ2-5	CASSQPGGVETQYF	TGCGCCAGCAGCCAACCGGGGGGCGTGGAGACCCAGTACTTC
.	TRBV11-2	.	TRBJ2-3	CASSPRRLVTDTQYF	TGTGCCAGCAGCCCGCGACGACTAGTCACAGATACGCAGTATTTT
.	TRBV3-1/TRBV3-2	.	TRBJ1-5	CASSRGDNQPQHF	TGTGCCAGCAGCCGGGGGGACAATCAGCCCCAGCATTTT
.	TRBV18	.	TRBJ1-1	CASSPVGATEAFF	TGTGCCAGCTCACCGGTGGGGGCCACTGAAGCTTTCTTT
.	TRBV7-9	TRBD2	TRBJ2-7	CASSPRGAGGGEQYF	TGTGCCAGCAGCCCGCGTGGAGCGGGGGGAGGTGAGCAGTACTTC
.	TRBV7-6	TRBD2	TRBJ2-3	CASSLKRGTSGGADTQYF	TGTGCCAGCAGCTTAAAGCGGGGGACTAGCGGGGGTGCAGATACGCAGTATTTT
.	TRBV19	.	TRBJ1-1	CASSLRAGTEAFF	TGTGCCAGTAGCCTCAGGGCCGGCACTGAAGCTTTCTTT
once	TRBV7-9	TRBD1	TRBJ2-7	CASSFQGDRSEQYF	TGTGCCAGCAGCTTCCAGGGGGACCGGAGCGAGCAGTACTTC
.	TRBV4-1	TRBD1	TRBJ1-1	CASSQESGGSEAFF	TGCGCCAGCAGCCAAGAATCAGGGGGTTCTGAAGCTTTCTTT
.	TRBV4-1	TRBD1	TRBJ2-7	CASSPWSLTGGEDEQYF	TGCGCCAGCAGCCCATGGTCCCTGACAGGGGGCGAGGACGAGCAGTACTTC
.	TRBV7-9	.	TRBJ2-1	CASSPPTGSPYNEQFF	TGTGCCAGCAGCCCTCCCACAGGGAGCCCATACAATGAGCAGTTCTTC
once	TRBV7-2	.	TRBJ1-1	CASSDGLNTEAFF	TGTGCCAGCAGCGATGGGCTGAACACTGAAGCTTTCTTT
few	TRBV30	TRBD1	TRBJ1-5	CAWSGGWTGIRQPQHF	TGTGCCTGGAGTGGGGGATGGACAGGGATACGACAGCCCCAGCATTTT
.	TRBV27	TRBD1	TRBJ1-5	CASSSFEDRANQPQHF	TGTGCCAGCAGTTCCTTCGAGGACAGGGCCAATCAGCCCCAGCATTTT
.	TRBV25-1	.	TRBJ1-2	CASSPWGQGSRYGYTF	TGTGCCAGCAGTCCTTGGGGGCAGGGGTCAAGGTATGGCTACACCTTC
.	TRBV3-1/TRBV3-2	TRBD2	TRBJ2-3	CASSQHRLAGGTDTQYF	TGTGCCAGCAGCCAACACCGACTAGCGGGGGGCACAGATACGCAGTATTTT
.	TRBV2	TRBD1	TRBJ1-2	CASIGTGYREDGYTF	TGTGCCAGCATTGGGACAGGGTATCGTGAAGATGGCTACACCTTC
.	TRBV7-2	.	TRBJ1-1	CASSLAAGEAFF	TGTGCCAGCAGCTTGGCGGCGGGGGAAGCTTTCTTT
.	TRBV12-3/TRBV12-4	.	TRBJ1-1	CASSPRQSEAFF	TGTGCCAGCAGTCCTCGACAGTCTGAAGCTTTCTTT
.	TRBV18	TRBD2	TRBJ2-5	CASSRTSGQETQYF	TGTGCCAGCTCACGGACTAGCGGCCAAGAGACCCAGTACTTC
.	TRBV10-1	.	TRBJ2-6	CASRLGWGLGANVLTF	TGCGCCAGCAGGCTTGGATGGGGGCTTGGGGCCAACGTCCTGACTTTC
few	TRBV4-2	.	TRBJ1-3	CASSHKQGTSGNTIYF	TGTGCCAGCAGCCATAAACAGGGAACCTCTGGAAACACCATATATTTT
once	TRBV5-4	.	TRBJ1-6	CASTMGGEGSPLHF	TGTGCCAGCACCATGGGGGGGGAAGGTTCACCCCTCCACTTT
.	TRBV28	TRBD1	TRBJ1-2	CASSLPGQGFNGYTF	TGTGCCAGCAGTCTACCGGGACAGGGTTTTAATGGCTACACCTTC
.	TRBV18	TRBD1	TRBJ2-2	CASSPLGTGGAGTGELFF	TGTGCCAGCTCACCACTCGGGACAGGGGGCGCCGGCACCGGGGAGCTGTTTTTT
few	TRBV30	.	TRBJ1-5	CAWSSGGNQPQHF	TGTGCCTGGAGTTCGGGGGGTAATCAGCCCCAGCATTTT
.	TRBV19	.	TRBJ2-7	CASSIYLSGSYEQYF	TGTGCCAGTAGTATCTACCTTAGCGGCTCCTACGAGCAGTACTTC
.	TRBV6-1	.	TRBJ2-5	CASSESSLGAQYF	TGTGCCAGCAGTGAATCTTCCCTAGGAGCCCAGTACTTC
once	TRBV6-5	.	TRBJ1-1	CASSPGGGRNTEAFF	TGTGCCAGCAGCCCCGGGGGGGGGAGGAACACTGAAGCTTTCTTT
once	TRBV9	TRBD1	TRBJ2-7	CASSVGQGASYEQYF	TGTGCCAGCAGCGTAGGTCAGGGGGCCTCCTACGAGCAGTACTTC
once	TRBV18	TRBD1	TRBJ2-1	CASSQARGGDGQFF	TGTGCCAGCTCACAGGCGAGAGGGGGCGACGGGCAGTTCTTC
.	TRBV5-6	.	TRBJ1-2	CASSLGGHYYGYTF	TGTGCCAGCAGCTTGGGGGGCCACTACTATGGCTACACCTTC
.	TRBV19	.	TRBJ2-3	CASSNPGDTQYF	TGTGCCAGTAGTAATCCCGGAGATACGCAGTATTTT
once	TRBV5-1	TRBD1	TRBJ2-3	CASSISGGRSTDTQYF	TGCGCCAGCAGCATTTCAGGGGGAAGGAGCACAGATACGCAGTATTTT
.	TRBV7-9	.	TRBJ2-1	CASSSTLQNNEQFF	TGTGCCAGCAGCTCCACCTTACAGAACAATGAGCAGTTCTTC